A selection of T cell receptor beta chains follows, all from one sample in a study of blood T cell repertoires in COVID-19. Clones were sequenced by immunoSEQ multiplex PCR, and TCRdb holds only the in-frame ones, with some missing. The sample has 190,000 or so clones; approximately 86% are singletons. The specimen sequenced was peripheral blood. These receptors came from a man in his forties with active or convalescent COVID-19. Both conserved end residues are trimmed from each CDR3.

CDR3: ASAGLAGGDYEQY
V: TRBV5-6

CDR3: ASSEGNGGAF
V: TRBV25-1

CDR3: ASSQGGGIPDSPLH
V: TRBV14

CDR3: ASSPSFGRTPYEQY
V: TRBV19

CDR3: ASSVDGGSYNEQF
V: TRBV9

CDR3: ASSLAVVNEKLF
V: TRBV28

CDR3: ASSLDRYTDTQY
V: TRBV7-3

CDR3: ASSLEGSTDTQY
V: TRBV7-9

CDR3: ASSEGGQIPYGYT
V: TRBV2

CDR3: ASSHSGLFLSYEQY
V: TRBV3-1/TRBV3-2

CDR3: ASSQVSEEAF
V: TRBV14

CDR3: ASSALDLTREGYT
V: TRBV2

CDR3: ASSRTSGGAGAKNIQY
V: TRBV9

CDR3: ASSLASGVYNEQF
V: TRBV5-1

CDR3: ASSLDRTGYT
V: TRBV6-2/TRBV6-3

CDR3: ASRGAGNTIY
V: TRBV19

CDR3: ASSEVGATEAF
V: TRBV6-1

CDR3: ASSPGTATDTQY
V: TRBV18

CDR3: ASSLTGEVVHQPQH
V: TRBV7-3

CDR3: ASSPRPNPGETQY
V: TRBV3-1/TRBV3-2

CDR3: ASSPQGNTEAF
V: TRBV5-6

CDR3: ASSPESPYEQY
V: TRBV18

CDR3: ASRTDYSASEQY
V: TRBV7-2

CDR3: ASRATDRVISYEQY
V: TRBV5-1

CDR3: ASSLWASGGNEQF
V: TRBV7-6

CDR3: ASSPLTGKETQY
V: TRBV11-2

CDR3: ASSIVTGNSNQPQH
V: TRBV19